These 4 T cell receptor beta chains were sequenced from one sample in a study of cytomegalovirus exposure and HLA in healthy donors. Researchers ran the PCR with 60 Vbeta and 13 Jbeta primers. Assay used: immunoSEQ multiplex PCR; TCRdb lists only in-frame clones, some missing. The sample comprises under 200,000 clones, 87% of which are singletons, and around 0.98% rests with the top ten. Sequenced material: PBMCs. The receptors derive from a boy under 10 years old in good health and CMV-seronegative.

The chain combines TRBV10-3 with TRBJ1-6; possibly TRBD1 for D (5 bases). V shed 4 bases and J shed 7 bases, with 8 bases lying between them. The CDR3 has 13 residues. CDR1 and CDR2 (germline): ENHRY, SYGVKD. CDR3 DNA: TGTGCCATCAGTGGGGGCAGCAATTCACCCCTCCACTTT. Translating it yields CAISGGSNSPLHF.

The chain's CDR3 is CASSLEDRAGYTF. DNA of the CDR3: TGTGCCAGCAGCTTAGAGGACAGGGCTGGCTACACCTTC. This chain links TRBV7-2 with TRBJ1-2; 8 nucleotides line up with TRBD1. The CDR3 runs 13 residues. Per germline, CDR1 SGHTA and CDR2 FQGNSA. V was clipped by 1 base and J by 7 bases; unmatched bases: 2.

The V gene is TRBV7-6, the J gene TRBJ2-7, with 8 positions matching TRBD2. The V and J ends lost 5 bases and 6 bases, in that order; junction bases with no gene match: 6. The germline V gene encodes CDR1 SGHVS and CDR2 FNYEAQ. The CDR3 has 13 amino acids. The CDR3 region has the DNA TGTGCCAGCAGCGCCGGCGGGGGGTTCGAGCAGTACTTC. This codes for CASSAGGGFEQYF. Variable domain in full (rest from reference TRBV7-6 and TRBJ2-7): GAGVSQSPRYKVTKRGQDVALRCDPISGHVSLYWYRQALGQGPEFLTYFNYEAQQDKSGLPNDRFSAERPEGSISTLTIQRTEQRDSAMYRCASSAGGGFEQYFGPGTRLTVT.

J is TRBJ2-7 and V is TRBV30, with 10 positions matching TRBD2. V lost 0 bases, J lost 6 bases, and 11 bases stayed unmatched. Germline CDR1 reads GTSNPN; CDR2 reads SVGIG (reference sequence). This CDR3 is built from 16 residues. The CDR3 bases are TGTGCCTGGAGTGTTACTAGCGGGAATTACTTCGGCGAGCAGTACTTC. Protein sequence: CAWSVTSGNYFGEQYF.